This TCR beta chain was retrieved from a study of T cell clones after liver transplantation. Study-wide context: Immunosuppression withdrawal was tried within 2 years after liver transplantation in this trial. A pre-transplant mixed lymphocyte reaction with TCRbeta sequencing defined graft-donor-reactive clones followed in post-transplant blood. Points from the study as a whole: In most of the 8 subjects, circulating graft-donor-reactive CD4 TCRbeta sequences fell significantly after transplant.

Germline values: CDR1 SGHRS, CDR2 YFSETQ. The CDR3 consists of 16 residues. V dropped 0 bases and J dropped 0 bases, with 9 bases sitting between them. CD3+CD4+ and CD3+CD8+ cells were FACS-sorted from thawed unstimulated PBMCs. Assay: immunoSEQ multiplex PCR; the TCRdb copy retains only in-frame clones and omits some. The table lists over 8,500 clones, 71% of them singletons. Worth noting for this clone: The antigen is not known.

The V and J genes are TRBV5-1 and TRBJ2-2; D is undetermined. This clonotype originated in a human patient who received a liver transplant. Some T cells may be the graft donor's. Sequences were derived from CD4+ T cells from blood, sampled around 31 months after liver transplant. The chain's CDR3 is CASSLDPVTNTGELFF. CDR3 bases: TGCGCCAGCAGCTTGGACCCCGTTACGAACACCGGGGAGCTGTTTTTT.